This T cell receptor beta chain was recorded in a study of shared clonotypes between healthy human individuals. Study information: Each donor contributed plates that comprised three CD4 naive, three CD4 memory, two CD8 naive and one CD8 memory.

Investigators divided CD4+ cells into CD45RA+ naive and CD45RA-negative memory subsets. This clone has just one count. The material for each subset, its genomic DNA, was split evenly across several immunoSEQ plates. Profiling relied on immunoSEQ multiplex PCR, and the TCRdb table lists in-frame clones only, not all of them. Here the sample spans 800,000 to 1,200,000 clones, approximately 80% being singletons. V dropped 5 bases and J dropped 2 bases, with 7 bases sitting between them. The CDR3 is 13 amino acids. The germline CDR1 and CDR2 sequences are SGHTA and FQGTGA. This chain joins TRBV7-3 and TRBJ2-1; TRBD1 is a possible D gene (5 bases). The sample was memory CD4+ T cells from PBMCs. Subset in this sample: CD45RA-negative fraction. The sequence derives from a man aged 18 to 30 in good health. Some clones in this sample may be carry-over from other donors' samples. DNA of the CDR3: TGTGCCAGCAGCCTGGACACCTACAATGAGCAGTTCTTC. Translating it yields CASSLDTYNEQFF.